These T cell receptor beta chains were read from a single sample in a study of vaccination effects on CD4 cells after COVID-19. No cognate antigen is known for these TCRs. TCRdb's copy holds only in-frame clones and misses some; the assay was immunoSEQ multiplex PCR. The repertoire holds around 40,000 clones, with about 75% as singletons. This specimen was CD4+ T cells from PBMCs cultured with a peptide pool, taken before COVID-19 vaccination. Receptor source: a human donor who had a prior SARS-CoV-2 infection. Both conserved end residues are part of each CDR3. Each record gives: V gene, J gene, CDR3 length, clone size, D gene, CDR3 DNA, CDR3 protein. D genes are given only for firm matches. Expanded clones are given a class, and other clones once, few, many or no size at all.

>TRBV24-1|TRBJ2-5|15|.|.
TGTGCCACCAGTGATTCGGCAGGGCCTGGGGAGACCCAGTACTTC
CATSDSAGPGETQYF
>TRBV7-9|TRBJ2-2|14|.|.
TGTGCCAGCAGCCGACGGGTTGCAGCCGGGGAGCTGTTTTTT
CASSRRVAAGELFF
>TRBV25-1|TRBJ2-7|16|.|.
TGTGCCAGCAGTGAATTGGGGCAAGGAGAATACTACGAGCAGTACTTC
CASSELGQGEYYEQYF
>TRBV12-3/TRBV12-4|TRBJ1-2|13|.|TRBD1
TGTGCCAGCAGCCAAACAGGGGCCTATGGCTACACCTTC
CASSQTGAYGYTF
>TRBV6-2/TRBV6-3|TRBJ1-2|15|.|.
TGTGCCAGCAGTTACTCGAACGGGGGCGGCTATGGCTACACCTTC
CASSYSNGGGYGYTF
>TRBV4-2|TRBJ1-4|14|few|.
TGTGCCAGCAGCCCCATCCCACAGGGTTTAAAACTGTTTTTT
CASSPIPQGLKLFF
>TRBV11-3|TRBJ2-5|17|once|TRBD1
TGTGCCAGCAGCCCAGGCTTTAGCAGGGGGATTCAAGAGACCCAGTACTTC
CASSPGFSRGIQETQYF
>TRBV6-1|TRBJ1-3|14|.|.
TGTGCCAGCAGTGATAGGGGACTAGGAAACACCATATATTTT
CASSDRGLGNTIYF
>TRBV2|TRBJ2-7|13|.|.
TGTGCCAGCACCCCAGAAAGCTCCTACGAGCAGTACTTC
CASTPESSYEQYF
>TRBV5-4|TRBJ2-5|15|.|.
TGTGCCAGCCGTGGCGGGCCAGGGGAAGAAGAGACCCAGTACTTC
CASRGGPGEEETQYF
>TRBV4-2|TRBJ2-3|15|.|TRBD2
TGTGCCAGCAGCCACCGGGAGGGGAAGGCAGATACGCAGTATTTT
CASSHREGKADTQYF
>TRBV4-2|TRBJ2-3|16|.|TRBD2
TGTGCCAGCAGCCAAGGGCTAGCGGGAGGGAGGGATACGCAGTATTTT
CASSQGLAGGRDTQYF
>TRBV6-5|TRBJ2-7|14|.|TRBD2
TGTGCCAGCAGGCGGACTAGCGGGAACTACGAGCAGTACTTC
CASRRTSGNYEQYF
>TRBV5-5|TRBJ1-2|15|.|.
TGTGCCAGCAGCGCCGTCCAGGGGATCGACTATGGCTACACCTTC
CASSAVQGIDYGYTF
>TRBV9|TRBJ2-1|15|few|.
TGTGCCAGCAGCGCGGATGGGCAGGCTTACAATGAGCAGTTCTTC
CASSADGQAYNEQFF
>TRBV10-3|TRBJ1-5|13|.|.
TGTGCCATCAGCCAGGGCCCCAATCAGCCCCAGCATTTT
CAISQGPNQPQHF
>TRBV7-9|TRBJ1-5|14|many|.
TGTGCCAGCAGCCTTACAGGGTTATATCAGCCCCAGCATTTT
CASSLTGLYQPQHF
>TRBV7-2|TRBJ2-7|12|.|TRBD2
TGTGCCAGCAGCTTATATAGCGGGATTTTGCACTTC
CASSLYSGILHF
>TRBV4-2|TRBJ2-4|15|once|.
TGTGCCAGCAGCCAAGATGGACAGTATTTAGACATTCAGTACTTC
CASSQDGQYLDIQYF
>TRBV9|TRBJ1-5|13|.|.
TGTGCCAGCAGCGTAGGAATGGGGCAGCCCCAGCATTTT
CASSVGMGQPQHF
>TRBV28|TRBJ1-1|13|.|.
TGTGCCAGCGATCAAGAGGGGATCACTGAAGCTTTCTTT
CASDQEGITEAFF
>TRBV5-1|TRBJ2-3|13|.|.
TGCGCCAGCAGCTTGGGGGCCTCCGATACGCAGTATTTT
CASSLGASDTQYF
>TRBV2|TRBJ2-7|12|.|TRBD2
TGTGCCAGCGGAACAGGGACTAGCGAGCAGTACTTC
CASGTGTSEQYF
>TRBV11-3|TRBJ2-7|15|few|TRBD1
TGTGCCAGCAGCCAAGGGGGCCGGCAACCTTACGAGCAGTACTTC
CASSQGGRQPYEQYF
>TRBV3-1/TRBV3-2|TRBJ2-2|16|.|.
TGTGCCAGCAGTCGAAGAGGGCAAGGCAGCACCGGGGAGCTGTTTTTT
CASSRRGQGSTGELFF
>TRBV11-2|TRBJ2-5|14|.|.
TGTGCCAGCAGCTCCCGAGGGGTCCAAGAGACCCAGTACTTC
CASSSRGVQETQYF
>TRBV5-4|TRBJ2-1|13|once|TRBD2
TGTGCCAGCACGACTAGCGCCATGGTGAGCTGGGTCTTC
CASTTSAMVSWVF
>TRBV7-2|TRBJ2-7|15|.|TRBD1
TGTGCCAGCAGCTCGGGACAGGGGTGGTCCTACGAGCAGTACTTC
CASSSGQGWSYEQYF
>TRBV7-2|TRBJ1-1|13|.|.
TGTGCCAGCAGCGAGGACCCAGGGTATGTAGCTTTCTTT
CASSEDPGYVAFF